The present T cell receptor (beta chain) was sequenced within a study of blood T cell repertoires in COVID-19. Overall study context: Sites across the United States, Italy and Spain contributed samples from acute and convalescent COVID-19.

Sequencing was performed with immunoSEQ multiplex PCR; in TCRdb, only in-frame clones are kept and a portion is missing. The sample lists about 170,000 clones; more than 75% were seen once. Germline lookup yields CDR1 SGHNT and CDR2 YYREEE (reference sequence). The ends lost 4 bases at V and 3 bases at J; junction bases unmatched: 4. This CDR3 region has 13 residues. Seattle's cohort entered during active infection and was followed longitudinally. V usage is TRBV5-4 and J usage is TRBJ2-7; 7 bases match TRBD1. The source of this sequence is a man younger than 30 with COVID-19, enrolled during active disease. Specimen: peripheral blood. CDR3 nucleotides: TGTGCCAGCAGCCGGGACAGCTACTACGAGCAGTACTTC. Residues: CASSRDSYYEQYF.